This TCR beta chain comes out of a study of T cells expressing NK-cell markers (dated by TCRdb to between 2020 and 2021). Concerning the study at large: About eight donors provided sorted CD3+CD56+NKG2C+, CD3+CD56+NKG2C- and CD3+CD56-NKG2C+ T-cell subsets, whose TCR beta-chain repertoires were profiled. Seven of the eight sequenced donors were HCMV-seropositive and one was HCMV-seronegative. Sequencing of the libraries produced 2 x 150 bp reads on Illumina HiSeq 2000/2500, MiSeq or NextSeq. Randomly selected healthy volunteers, three men and five women, were used as the eight sequenced donors.

The research as a whole found: For 5 or 6 donors, the dominant CD3+CD56+NKG2C+ clonotypes were among the top 10 CD8+ clonotypes and accounted for about 1.0-7.0% of CD8+ T cells. Those dominant clonotypes were again the most abundant among CD3+CD56-NKG2C+ cells in a few donors, at roughly 25-65%. Whether the expanded NKG2C-expressing T cell clones were specific for HCMV antigens was left unclear.

Counted from cysteine to phenylalanine, this CDR3 has 14 amino acids. The DNA is not on file. CDR1 and CDR2, per the germline V gene (reference sequence), are SEHNR and FQNEAQ. The sequencer listed for this sample is Illumina HiSeq 2000. TCR beta cDNA libraries were made by 5'RACE template switching that added a universal primer site and unique molecular identifiers. cDNA synthesis was primed from the TCR beta constant segment and was followed by two successive PCR amplification steps. Under the source paper's analysis protocol: MIGEC was used to demultiplex reads and group the reads by UMI, and MiTCR was used to assemble and quantify clonotypes. To remove erroneous sequences, TCR cDNA sequences were retained only when supported by two or more reads. Downstream repertoire analysis used the tcR package, and clonotypes were matched across fractions by CDR3 nucleotide sequence plus V segment. VDJmatch was used to annotate antigen specificity against VDJdb, with one amino acid substitution in CDR3 allowed. The reads, reprocessed by TCRdb, yield one row per CDR3 protein sequence and no DNA. These V and J calls rely on TCRdb rather than the paper's analysis. The sample's records list about 460,000 distinct CDR3 sequences. 1.4% of the sample is in the top ten clones.

With respect to this clonotype: It has no known antigen specificity.

To determine HCMV serostatus, a commercial ELISA kit was used to detect HCMV-specific IgG in serum. Ficoll density gradient centrifugation was used to isolate peripheral blood mononuclear cells from blood. The V and J segments used are TRBV7-9 and TRBJ2-6. The TCR comes from a woman aged 45-60 years in good health. Donor details come from another sample of the same person, matched by shared clones. Material: blood T cells: a sorted CD56 or NKG2C T cell subset, CD4+ or CD8+ T cells, or bulk PBMC T cells (not recorded which). The CDR3 reads CAREVGSGANVLTF.